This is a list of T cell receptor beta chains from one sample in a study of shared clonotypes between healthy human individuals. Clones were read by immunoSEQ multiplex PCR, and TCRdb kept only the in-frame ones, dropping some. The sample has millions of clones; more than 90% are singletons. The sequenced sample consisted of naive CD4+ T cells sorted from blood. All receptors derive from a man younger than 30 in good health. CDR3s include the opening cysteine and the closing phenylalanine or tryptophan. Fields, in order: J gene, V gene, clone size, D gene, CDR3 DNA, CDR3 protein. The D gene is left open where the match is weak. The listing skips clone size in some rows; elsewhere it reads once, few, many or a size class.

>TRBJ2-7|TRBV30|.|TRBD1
TGTGCCTGGAAGGCGACAGGGGCTTCCTACGAGCAGTACTTC
CAWKATGASYEQYF
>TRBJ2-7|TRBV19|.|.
TGTGCCAGTAGTATAGCGGTGTATAATGAGCAGTACTTC
CASSIAVYNEQYF
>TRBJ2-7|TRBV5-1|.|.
TGCGCCAGCAGCTCTTCCTCCTACGAGCAGTACTTC
CASSSSSYEQYF
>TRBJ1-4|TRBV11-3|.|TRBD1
TGTGCCAGCAGCTTTATGACAGGGTTAAATGAAAAACTGTTTTTT
CASSFMTGLNEKLFF
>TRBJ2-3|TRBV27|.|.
TGTGCCAGCAGTACTCTATATACGCAGTATTTT
CASSTLYTQYF
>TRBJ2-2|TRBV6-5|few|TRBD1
TGTGCCAGCAGTTACGGGACAGGGAGCACCGGGGAGCTGTTTTTT
CASSYGTGSTGELFF
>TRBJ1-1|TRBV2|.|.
TGTGCCGGCAGTCAGGACGGATTTGAAGCTTTCTTT
CAGSQDGFEAFF
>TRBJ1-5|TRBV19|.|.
TGTGCCAGTAGTATAGACCCTAATCAGCCCCAGCATTTT
CASSIDPNQPQHF
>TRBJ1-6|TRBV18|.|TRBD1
TGTGCCAGCTCACCACAGGGCTCAGGGACAGGGTTCGATTCACCCCTCCACTTT
CASSPQGSGTGFDSPLHF
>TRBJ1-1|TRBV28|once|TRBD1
TGTGCCAGCAGTCCCCTGGGACAGGAGAACACTGAAGCTTTCTTT
CASSPLGQENTEAFF
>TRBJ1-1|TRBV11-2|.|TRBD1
TGTGCCAGCCTCCCTCAGGGGGCCCAATTTAACACTGAAGCTTTCTTT
CASLPQGAQFNTEAFF
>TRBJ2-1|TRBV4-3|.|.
TGCGCCAGCAGCCAAGATTGGCGGGGAGGATGGAATGAGCAGTTCTTC
CASSQDWRGGWNEQFF
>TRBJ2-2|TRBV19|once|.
TGTGCCAGTAGTAGACGATATGGGGCCCCGAACACCGGGGAGCTGTTTTTT
CASSRRYGAPNTGELFF
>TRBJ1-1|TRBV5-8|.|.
TGTGCCAGCAGCTTGGAGCAGGGGTATGTGAACACTGAAGCTTTCTTT
CASSLEQGYVNTEAFF
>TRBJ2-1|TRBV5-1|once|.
TGCGCCAGCGGATCGGCGGGAACTAATGAGCAGTTCTTC
CASGSAGTNEQFF
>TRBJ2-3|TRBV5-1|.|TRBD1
TGCGCCAGCAGGTTAAGAGGGGGCGAAGGGACAGATACGCAGTATTTT
CASRLRGGEGTDTQYF
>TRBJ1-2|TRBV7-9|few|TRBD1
TGTGCCAGCAGATCCGGGACAGGGGAATTGGGTGGCTACACCTTC
CASRSGTGELGGYTF
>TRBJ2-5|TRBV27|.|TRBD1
TGTGCCAGCAGCCTACGACAGGGGGGGACCCAGTACTTC
CASSLRQGGTQYF
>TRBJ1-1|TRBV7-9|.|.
TGTGCCAGCAGCTTAAAGGTAAACACTGAAGCTTTCTTT
CASSLKVNTEAFF